This T cell receptor (beta chain) was captured in a study of CXCR3-negative and CXCR3-positive naive CD8 T cells. Regarding the study as a whole: More hydrophobic TRB CDR3s occurred in CXCR3-positive than in CXCR3-negative naive cells. Similar TRBV-TRBJ gene usage was seen in naive CXCR3-negative and CXCR3-positive cells, but not in memory cells. Both naive subsets showed comparably high diversity, and memory CD8+ cells showed much lower diversity.

Of note for this clonotype: Antigen unknown.

All TRB cDNA libraries came from 5' RACE performed with UMI labels. TCRdb processed the 5' RACE reads again and assigns one entry to each CDR3 protein, with no DNA. Its table lists fewer than 50,000 distinct CDR3 sequences. CDR1 is MRHNA and CDR2 is SNTAGT in the germline V gene. This CDR3 contains 15 residues. This receptor was identified in a human donor in good health. Some clones in this sample may be carry-over from other donors' samples. The V gene is TRBV6-4, the J gene TRBJ2-7; TCRdb gives TRBD1 as the D gene, but with no DNA this cannot be confirmed. Sequencing was done on a sample of naive CXCR3- CD8+ T cells from blood. Specified subset: CD45RO-CCR7+CD27+CD95- naive CD8+ T cells lacking CXCR3 (TNR3-). CDR3 sequence: CASASKGEGSYEQYF.